The clone carrying this T cell receptor (beta chain) was counted at least ten times. Its matching antigen is unknown. The record originates from a study of T cells in Graves' hyperthyroidism and ophthalmopathy. Using RNA transcripts as the source, TCR beta CDR3 regions were amplified. A set of HTBI primers served as the primers for a first-round RT-PCR of the TCR CDR3. From the multiplex PCR reads, TCRdb called clonotypes with MiXCR, one entry per CDR3 protein. The data contain about 600,000 distinct CDR3 sequences, approximately 15% of them singletons. General study findings and limits: Ophthalmopathy and stable hyperthyroidism were told apart by a 13 V-J model. In blood, most of the thyroid clonotypes expanded above 0.001 were also present. Before onset, ophthalmopathy was predicted by the model a median 6.5 months earlier.

The V and J ends lost 5 bases and 1 base, in that order; junction bases with no gene match: 16. The germline V gene has CDR1 MDHEN and CDR2 SYDVKM. The CDR3 sequence is 19 residues long. Patients with ophthalmopathy all had a Clinical Activity Score of at least 3, a NOSPECS grade of at least 4 and duration under 3 months. The V call is TRBV28, the J call TRBJ2-3; 9 bases agree with TRBD2. Sequenced input: blood. The sequence derives from a woman in her forties or fifties with Graves' ophthalmopathy. The CDR3 DNA follows: TGTGCCAGCAGTACTTTCGCCGGATTTAGCGGGAGCGGCACAGATACGCAGTATTTT. It is translated as CASSTFAGFSGSGTDTQYF.